The present entry profiles one TCR beta chain with its context. This CDR3 contains 13 residues. Trimming took 5 bases from V and 0 from J, leaving 5 bases between them. Germline CDR1 reads SGHTA; CDR2 reads FQGTGA. This record comes from a study of blood T cell repertoires in COVID-19. Clones were read by immunoSEQ multiplex PCR, and TCRdb kept only the in-frame ones, dropping some. The profile shows a few hundred thousand clones, around nine tenths of them singletons. The sequenced sample consisted of peripheral blood. The receptor was isolated from a man aged 45-60 years with COVID-19, enrolled during active disease. The chain joins TRBV7-3 to TRBJ2-1; D not resolved. The CDR3 sequence: CASSLSSYNEQFF. CDR3 sequence (DNA): TGTGCCAGCAGCCTCAGCTCCTACAATGAGCAGTTCTTC. The entire variable domain, with the rest obtained from reference TRBV7-3 and TRBJ2-1, is as follows: GAGVSQTPSNKVTEKGKYVELRCDPISGHTALYWYRQSLGQGPEFLIYFQGTGAADDSGLPNDRFFAVRPEGSVSTLKIQRTERGDSAVYLCASSLSSYNEQFFGPGTRLTVL.